These 26 T cell receptor beta chains were all obtained from the same sample, sequenced in a study of cytomegalovirus exposure and HLA in healthy donors (dated by TCRdb to about 2017). Library preparation used the immunoSEQ multiplex PCR assay. In TCRdb, the immuneACCESS table is reduced to in-frame sequences with V and J assigned. These tables do not hold every clone; where another copy was compared, an unresolved V gene accounts for under half, and the others remain unexplained. This sample is represented by roughly 67,000 clones; about nine tenths of them were singletons. 3.1% of the sample is taken by the ten largest. The sequenced sample was PBMCs. The receptors shown here come from a young man in good health and CMV-seronegative.

The chain couples TRBV18 to TRBJ2-7; 7 bases map to TRBD1. From germline, CDR1 is KGHSH and CDR2 LQKENI. The CDR3 sequence is 16 residues long. Trimming at V came to 3 bases and at J to 1 base, leaving 9 bases not matched to a gene. The CDR3 coding sequence is TGTGCCAGCTCACCCGAAAACTGGGGACAGTCCTACGAGCAGTACTTC. The encoded protein is CASSPENWGQSYEQYF.

V gene TRBV7-3 combines with J gene TRBJ2-1; no reliable D call. Germline CDR1 reads SGHTA; CDR2 reads FQGTGA. The CDR3 contains 14 residues. V shed 2 bases and J shed 4 bases, with 9 bases lying between them. CDR3 in DNA: TGTGCCAGCAGCTTACCGGGTATATACAATGAGCAGTTCTTC. Protein product: CASSLPGIYNEQFF.

The chain joins TRBV28 to TRBJ1-1; 7 nucleotides match TRBD1. J gave up 5 bases and V 8 bases, and 11 bases lay outside the gene matches. Germline loops: CDR1 MDHEN, CDR2 SYDVKM. The CDR3 runs to 14 residues. The CDR3 here is CASVRRGGLTEAFF. CDR3 DNA sequence: TGTGCCAGCGTTAGGAGAGGGGGCTTAACTGAAGCTTTCTTT.

CDR3 protein: CASSLLAHSSYEQYF. As DNA, the CDR3 is TGTGCCAGCAGCTTACTAGCGCACAGCTCCTACGAGCAGTACTTC. The V gene is TRBV5-4, the J gene TRBJ2-7, with 7 bases identical to TRBD2. Germline values: CDR1 SGHNT, CDR2 YYREEE (reference sequence). V lost 2 bases to trimming and J lost 0 bases; unmatched junction nucleotides: 5. CDR3 length equals 15 residues. Based on the CDR3 plus reference TRBV5-4 and TRBJ2-7, the full variable domain is ETGVTQSPTHLIKTRGQQVTLRCSSQSGHNTVSWYQQALGQGPQFIFQYYREEENGRGNFPPRFSGLQFPNYSSELNVNALELDDSALYLCASSLLAHSSYEQYFGPGTRLTVT.

This rearrangement joins TRBV9 to TRBJ1-2; 12 bases line up with TRBD1. With V trimmed by 3 bases and J by 8 bases, 14 bases remained unmatched. This CDR3 is built from 17 residues. CDR1 and CDR2 from the germline V gene are SGDLS and YYNGEE. The CDR3 spells CASSARGQGAGYRGYTF. DNA for the CDR3: TGTGCCAGCAGCGCCAGGGGACAGGGGGCTGGTTATCGCGGCTACACCTTC.

The chain couples TRBV5-6 to TRBJ1-3; 9 bases align to TRBD1. The CDR3 length is 19 residues. Trimming removed 3 bases from V and 0 bases from J; junction bases left unmatched: 13. CDR1 is SGHDT and CDR2 is YYEEEE in the germline V gene. Written as DNA, the CDR3 is TGTGCCAGCAGCTCACGTAGGACAGGGGTGCGGAGCTCTGGAAACACCATATATTTT. This gives the protein CASSSRRTGVRSSGNTIYF.

This clone is a singleton in its sample. V and J are TRBV27 and TRBJ2-1, with TRBD2 matching over 7 bases. Germline V gene data show CDR1 as MNHEY and CDR2 as SMNVEV (reference sequence). The V gene end was trimmed by 6 bases and the J gene end by 4 bases; junction bases not matched to a gene: 9. This CDR3 region has 15 residues. The CDR3 sequence: CASSQDLAEYNEQFF. The CDR3 nucleotides are TGTGCCAGCAGCCAGGACCTAGCGGAGTACAATGAGCAGTTCTTC.

Here the CDR3 reads CASRDSKGFGNEQFF. DNA for the CDR3: TGTGCCAGCAGGGATTCTAAGGGGTTCGGCAATGAGCAGTTCTTC. The rearrangement joins TRBV4-2 to TRBJ2-1; D possibly corresponds to TRBD1 (5 bases). This CDR3 region has 15 residues. Germline assignment: CDR1 LGHNA and CDR2 YNFKEQ. V was cut by 6 bases and J by 6 bases, with 18 bases left in between.

The chain employs TRBV11-3 and TRBJ2-1, with TRBD2 matching 12 bases. This CDR3 is built from 15 residues. Trimming removed 3 bases from V and 5 bases from J; junction bases left unmatched: 2. Per the germline V gene, CDR1 is SGHNT and CDR2 is YENEEA. Written as DNA, the CDR3 is TGTGCCAGCAGCTTCAGGACTAGCGGGAACAATGAGCAGTTCTTC. Protein sequence: CASSFRTSGNNEQFF.

This chain uses TRBV14 with TRBJ2-3, with 8 bases identical to TRBD1. CDR1 and CDR2 from the germline V gene are SGHDN and FVKESK. Trimming took 6 bases from V and 3 from J; bases not matched to a gene: 5. This CDR3 spans 14 amino acids. CDR3 nucleotide sequence: TGTGCCAGCAGTAGGACAGGGCCGACAGATACGCAGTATTTT. As protein: CASSRTGPTDTQYF.

The rearrangement uses TRBV5-1 and TRBJ2-1, with 8 bases matching TRBD1. CDR3 length equals 16 residues. Germline V lookup: CDR1 SGHRS, CDR2 YFSETQ. J was trimmed by 0 bases and V by 4 bases; bases with no gene match: 6. In DNA form, the CDR3 reads TGCGCCAGCAGCACCCGGACAGGGAGCTCCTACAATGAGCAGTTCTTC. This translates into CASSTRTGSSYNEQFF.

The chain couples TRBV7-2 to TRBJ2-1; D gene unclear. CDR3 size: 11 residues. Trimming took off 5 bases at V and 7 bases at J, with 6 bases between the two ends. The germline CDR1 and CDR2 sequences are SGHTA and FQGNSA. This CDR3 is CASSPQNEQFF. The CDR3, as DNA: TGTGCCAGCAGCCCCCAGAATGAGCAGTTCTTC.

V usage is TRBV13 and J usage is TRBJ1-5; TRBD1 matches 9 bases. The CDR3 has 18 residues. V trimming: 0 bases; J trimming: 1 base; junction bases outside the gene matches: 7. Germline V gene lookup returns CDR1 PRHDT and CDR2 FYEKMQ (reference sequence). The CDR3 nucleotides read TGTGCCAGCAGCTTAGGAACGGGACAGGGAAAGAGCAATCAGCCCCAGCATTTT. Residues: CASSLGTGQGKSNQPQHF.

V is TRBV19 and J is TRBJ1-5; 9 bases line up with TRBD1. After removal of 5 bases from V and 6 bases from J, the junction contained 14 bases not matched to a gene. Germline values: CDR1 LNHDA, CDR2 SQIVND (reference sequence). The CDR3 extends over 17 amino acids. The CDR3 coding sequence is TGTGCCAGTAGTTCGGACAGGGGTTACCTTTGGGTTCAGCCCCAGCATTTT. Amino acids: CASSSDRGYLWVQPQHF.

J is TRBJ1-2 and V is TRBV9; TRBD1 aligns across 9 bases. CDR1 is SGDLS, CDR2 YYNGEE, per germline. The CDR3 is made up of 17 amino acids. V dropped 4 bases and J dropped 3; count of bases not matched to a gene: 13. CDR3 sequence (DNA): TGTGCCAGCAGCCCCCGCGAGATGGGACAGGGCGACTATGGCTACACCTTC. This gives the protein CASSPREMGQGDYGYTF.

The gene calls are TRBV7-2 and TRBJ2-3, with D possibly TRBD2 on 6 matching bases. V was trimmed by 1 base and J by 2 bases, leaving 10 bases between them. This CDR3 comprises 15 residues. The germline V gene encodes CDR1 SGHTA and CDR2 FQGNSA. DNA of the CDR3: TGTGCCAGCAGCTTAGTAGGGCGGGACACAGATACGCAGTATTTT. Translated, it gives CASSLVGRDTDTQYF.

The chain links TRBV28 to TRBJ1-1; D gene unclear. The CDR3 is 14 amino acids. Trimming pared 7 bases from V and 0 bases from J, leaving 12 bases between. The germline CDR1 and CDR2 sequences are MDHEN and SYDVKM. The CDR3 loop reads CASTTRDMNTEAFF. The CDR3 DNA sequence: TGTGCCAGCACTACCCGCGACATGAACACTGAAGCTTTCTTT.

The rearrangement joins TRBV9 to TRBJ2-1; 12 bases are shared with TRBD2. V lost 6 bases to trimming and J lost 1 base; unmatched junction nucleotides: 14. The CDR3 consists of 19 residues. The V gene's germline CDR1 is SGDLS and CDR2 YYNGEE. The CDR3 bases are TGTGCCAGCAAGAAAGGGGCCAGACTAGCGGGAGAGTCCTACAATGAGCAGTTCTTC. Translated, it gives CASKKGARLAGESYNEQFF.

This clone was recorded only once. CDR3 sequence reads: CASSTGGRNQPQHF. The DNA of the CDR3 is TGTGCCAGCTCTACAGGGGGCCGGAATCAGCCCCAGCATTTT. The chain has TRBV18 and TRBJ1-5, with 9 bases aligning to TRBD1. Unmatched junction bases numbered 4, after V lost 6 bases and J lost 4 bases. Germline assignment: CDR1 KGHSH and CDR2 LQKENI. This CDR3 is built from 14 residues.

V gene TRBV7-9 combines with J gene TRBJ2-6; D is ambiguous. Trimming shortened V by 5 bases and J by 0 bases, and 5 bases separated the two germline ends. CDR3 length: 14 amino acids. The germline gives CDR1 SEHNR, CDR2 FQNEAQ (reference sequence). The CDR3 region is CASSRYSGANVLTF. CDR3 sequence (DNA): TGTGCCAGCAGCCGGTACTCTGGGGCCAACGTCCTGACTTTC. Using reference TRBV7-9 and TRBJ2-6 for the parts outside the CDR3, the full variable domain is DTGVSQNPRHKITKRGQNVTFRCDPISEHNRLYWYRQTLGQGPEFLTYFQNEAQLEKSRLLSDRFSAERPKGSFSTLEIQRTEQGDSAMYLCASSRYSGANVLTFGAGSRLTVL.

This rearrangement joins TRBV7-8 to TRBJ1-5, with D tentatively TRBD1 (6 bases). CDR1 SGHVS and CDR2 FQNEAQ come from the germline V gene. The V end was cut by 2 bases, the J end by 4 bases, with 12 bases between. The CDR3 consists of 15 residues. CDR3 coding DNA: TGTGCCAGCAGCTTAAACACAGGGTCAAATCAGCCCCAGCATTTT. Protein sequence: CASSLNTGSNQPQHF. The whole variable domain, remainder taken from reference TRBV7-8 and TRBJ1-5, is GAGVSQSPRYKVAKRGQDVALRCDPISGHVSLFWYQQALGQGPEFLTYFQNEAQLDKSGLPSDRFFAERPEGSVSTLKIQRTQQEDSAVYLCASSLNTGSNQPQHFGDGTRLSIL.

This chain uses TRBV5-4 with TRBJ1-2; TRBD1 is a possible D gene (6 bases). The CDR3 is 15 amino acids. The ends were cut back, 0 bases at V and 2 bases at J, with 11 bases in the middle. Per germline, CDR1 SGHNT and CDR2 YYREEE (reference sequence). CDR3 sequence (DNA): TGTGCCAGCAGCTTGGGAGGGGGTGACAACTATGGCTACACCTTC. This gives the protein CASSLGGGDNYGYTF.

J is TRBJ2-7 and V is TRBV21-1; TRBD2, as called in the table, went unchecked against the DNA. TRBV21-1 counts as a pseudogene. The CDR3 covers 18 residues. This CDR3 is CASSRECRTSGRDYEQYF. CDR3 nucleotide sequence: TGTGCCAGCAGCAGAGAGTGTAGAACTAGCGGGCGTGACTACGAGCAGTACTTC.

The V gene is TRBV19, the J gene TRBJ1-5; possibly TRBD1 for D (5 bases). V lost 3 bases and J lost 5, with 11 bases in between. Germline-derived CDR1 and CDR2 are LNHDA and SQIVND (reference sequence). The CDR3 covers 14 residues. The CDR3 coding sequence is TGTGCCAGTAGTATGAGGACAAGAGATCAGCCCCAGCATTTT. This translates into CASSMRTRDQPQHF.

The chain uses TRBV29-1 and TRBJ1-4; weak D call: TRBD1 (6 bases). V lost 8 bases and J lost 4, with 14 bases in between. Germline CDR1 is SQVTM and CDR2 is ANQGSEA. This CDR3 contains 13 residues. The CDR3 nucleotides are TGCAGCACCCGGGAGGGGGGTAATGAAAAACTGTTTTTT. Translation: CSTREGGNEKLFF. Complete variable domain (other parts from reference TRBV29-1 and TRBJ1-4): SAVISQKPSRDICQRGTSLTIQCQVDSQVTMMFWYRQQPGQSLTLIATANQGSEATYESGFVIDKFPISRPNLTFSTLTVSNMSPEDSSIYLCSTREGGNEKLFFGSGTQLSVL.

This sequence joins TRBV2 and TRBJ2-7, with D tentatively TRBD2 (6 bases). This CDR3 is 14 amino acids long. The V end was cut by 4 bases, the J end by 1 base, with 11 bases between. The germline V gene encodes CDR1 SNHLY and CDR2 FYNNEI. CDR3 amino acids: CASSGVGRSYEQYF. The DNA for the CDR3 is TGTGCCAGCAGTGGGGTGGGGAGGTCCTACGAGCAGTACTTC. The whole variable domain, filled in from reference TRBV2 and TRBJ2-7, reads EPEVTQTPSHQVTQMGQEVILRCVPISNHLYFYWYRQILGQKVEFLVSFYNNEISEKSEIFDDQFSVERPDGSNFTLKIRSTKLEDSAMYFCASSGVGRSYEQYFGPGTRLTVT.